The 14 T cell receptor beta chains listed next were all sequenced from one sample in a study of Ad26.COV2.S vaccination and SARS-CoV-2 variants. Sequenced by immunoSEQ multiplex PCR; TCRdb stores in-frame clones only, minus some. The sample includes about 410,000 clones, around 92% of them seen just once. As to treatment: around 19 received Ad26.COV2.S at low or high dose, single or two shots; roughly five received placebo; per-sample allocation not given. The samples date from day 63 after the first vaccine or placebo injection. Sequencing was performed on peripheral blood, taken in a trial of Ad26.COV2.S vaccine versus placebo. The receptor set was obtained from a person between 18 and 59 years old who received the Ad26.COV2.S COVID-19 vaccine or a placebo.

The gene calls are TRBV27 and TRBJ2-3, with TRBD2 as a possible D gene (6 bases). Germline CDR1 MNHEY, CDR2 SMNVEV (reference sequence). The CDR3 runs 16 residues. Trimming left V 2 bases short and J 0 bases short, with 12 bases between. The CDR3 sequence is CASSLRISGSTDTQYF. The CDR3 region has the DNA TGTGCCAGCAGTTTAAGAATTAGCGGTAGCACAGATACGCAGTATTTT.

The gene calls are TRBV13 and TRBJ2-3, with no clear D. V was pared by 2 bases and J by 4 bases, with 7 bases between. Germline CDR1 is PRHDT and CDR2 is FYEKMQ (reference sequence). The CDR3 spans 13 residues. CDR3 loop: CASSLTTPDTQYF. Here the CDR3 DNA reads TGTGCCAGCAGCTTAACAACACCAGATACGCAGTATTTT.

This chain connects TRBV5-1 to TRBJ2-7; 12 bases align to TRBD1. This CDR3 is 15 amino acids long. CDR1 and CDR2 from the germline V gene are SGHRS and YFSETQ. V lost 0 bases and J lost 10; bases outside the gene matches: 8. The CDR3 nucleotides are TGCGCCAGCAGCTTGGCCCCGGGACAGGGGGCGTTCCAGTACTTC. This codes for CASSLAPGQGAFQYF.

The chain combines TRBV7-8 with TRBJ1-2, with D hard to call. The CDR3 runs 14 residues. Looked up from germline, CDR1 is SGHVS and CDR2 is FQNEAQ. V lost 1 base and J 3 bases, leaving 9 bases between the germline ends. CDR3 nucleotide sequence: TGTGCCAGCAGCTTAGGGCCGGGAGACTATGGCTACACCTTC. The encoded protein is CASSLGPGDYGYTF.

About this clone: This sample includes further DNA sequences coding for the same CDR3. This chain links TRBV18 with TRBJ2-3; possibly TRBD2 for D (5 bases). V lost 3 bases and J 2 bases, leaving 6 bases between the germline ends. The CDR3 totals 13 residues. The germline gives CDR1 KGHSH, CDR2 LQKENI. CDR3 DNA sequence: TGTGCCAGCTCACCCGGGGTCACAGATACGCAGTATTTT. Amino acid sequence: CASSPGVTDTQYF.

This chain links TRBV2 with TRBJ1-5; 7 nucleotides align to TRBD1. CDR3 size: 14 residues. Germline V gives CDR1 SNHLY, CDR2 FYNNEI. V was clipped by 6 bases and J by 3 bases; unmatched bases: 5. The CDR3 nucleotides are TGTGCCAGCAGACCGGACAGGACCAATCAGCCCCAGCATTTT. Amino acid sequence: CASRPDRTNQPQHF.

On this clone: The sample has other DNA sequences that encode this CDR3 too. The chain carries TRBV19 and TRBJ2-7; 10 bases align to TRBD2. Germline V CDR1 and CDR2: LNHDA, SQIVND (reference sequence). V dropped 2 bases and J dropped 2; count of bases not matched to a gene: 3. This CDR3 has 15 amino acids. This CDR3 reads CASSILAGETYEQYF. The CDR3 DNA is TGTGCCAGTAGTATACTAGCGGGGGAAACCTACGAGCAGTACTTC. The whole variable domain, remainder taken from reference TRBV19 and TRBJ2-7, is DGGITQSPKYLFRKEGQNVTLSCEQNLNHDAMYWYRQDPGQGLRLIYYSQIVNDFQKGDIAEGYSVSREKKESFPLTVTSAQKNPTAFYLCASSILAGETYEQYFGPGTRLTVT.

This chain uses TRBV6-5 with TRBJ1-1; D is possibly TRBD1 (5 bases). Per germline, CDR1 MNHEY and CDR2 SVGAGI. V was cut by 7 bases and J by 0 bases, with 15 bases left in between. The CDR3 runs 15 residues. The CDR3 coding sequence is TGTGCCAGCATCCCCGGGTGGACACTGAACACTGAAGCTTTCTTT. The encoded protein is CASIPGWTLNTEAFF.

The chain uses TRBV7-9 and TRBJ1-1; a weak D match, TRBD1 (5 bases). This CDR3 spans 15 amino acids. From germline, CDR1 is SEHNR and CDR2 FQNEAQ (reference sequence). Trimming removed 5 bases from V and 3 bases from J, with 16 bases in between. CDR3 sequence reads: CASSPHGGWDTEAFF. The CDR3 coding sequence is TGTGCCAGCAGCCCGCACGGGGGGTGGGACACTGAAGCTTTCTTT.

V usage is TRBV4-3 and J usage is TRBJ2-3; D possibly uses TRBD1 or TRBD2 (6 bases each). CDR3 size: 15 residues. From germline, CDR1 is LGHNA and CDR2 YSLEER. Trimming shortened V by 3 bases and J by 2 bases, and 12 bases separated the two germline ends. CDR3 DNA: TGCGCCAGCAGCCAGGACCGGGGGCCCACAGATACGCAGTATTTT. Translation gives CASSQDRGPTDTQYF.

The chain recombines TRBV4-1 with TRBJ2-7; maybe TRBD2 (5 bases). V was cut by 0 bases and J by 0 bases, with 12 bases left in between. The CDR3 sequence is 16 residues long. Germline V CDR1 and CDR2: MGHRA, YSYEKL. DNA of the CDR3: TGCGCCAGCAGCCAAGATTCGGCAGGAGGCTCCTACGAGCAGTACTTC. Translating it yields CASSQDSAGGSYEQYF.

This chain links TRBV30 with TRBJ2-5, with 7 bases that match TRBD1. The ends lost 2 bases at V and 5 bases at J; junction bases unmatched: 5. Germline V gives CDR1 GTSNPN, CDR2 SVGIG (reference sequence). The CDR3 covers 13 residues. The CDR3 DNA follows: TGTGCCTGGAGTATAGGGGGCTTGGAGACCCAGTACTTC. It is translated as CAWSIGGLETQYF.

This chain connects TRBV5-8 to TRBJ2-7, with TRBD2 matching over 10 bases. V shed 2 bases and J 1 base; nucleotides not matched to a gene: 18. The length of the CDR3 is 20 residues. Germline V lookup: CDR1 SGHTS, CDR2 YDEGEE. CDR3 in DNA: TGTGCCAGCAGCTTTGTTTCTAGCGGGGGCCTATCGTTGTCGTCCTACGAGCAGTACTTC. Its translation is CASSFVSSGGLSLSSYEQYF.

This sequence joins TRBV19 and TRBJ1-2; TRBD1 might be the D (5 bases). V lost 7 bases and J 4 bases, leaving 10 bases between the germline ends. CDR3 size: 12 residues. Germline-derived CDR1 and CDR2 are LNHDA and SQIVND (reference sequence). CDR3: CASIDSTYGYTF. CDR3 coding DNA: TGTGCCAGTATAGACAGTACCTATGGCTACACCTTC. Variable domain in full (rest from reference TRBV19 and TRBJ1-2): DGGITQSPKYLFRKEGQNVTLSCEQNLNHDAMYWYRQDPGQGLRLIYYSQIVNDFQKGDIAEGYSVSREKKESFPLTVTSAQKNPTAFYLCASIDSTYGYTFGSGTRLTVV.